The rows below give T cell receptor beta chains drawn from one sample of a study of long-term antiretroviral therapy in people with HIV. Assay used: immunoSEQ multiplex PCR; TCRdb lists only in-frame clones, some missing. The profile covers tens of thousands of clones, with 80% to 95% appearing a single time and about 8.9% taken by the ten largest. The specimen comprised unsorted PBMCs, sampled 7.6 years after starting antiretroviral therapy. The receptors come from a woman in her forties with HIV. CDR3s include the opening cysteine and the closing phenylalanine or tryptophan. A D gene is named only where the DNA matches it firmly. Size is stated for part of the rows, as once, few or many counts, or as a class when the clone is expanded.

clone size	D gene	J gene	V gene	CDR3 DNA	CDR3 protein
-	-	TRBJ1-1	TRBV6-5	TGTGCCAGTTCCGGGACATCAGGTAACACTGAAGCTTTCTTT	CASSGTSGNTEAFF
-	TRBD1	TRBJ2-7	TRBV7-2	TGTGCCAGCAGCTTAGGATGGGACAGCCACGAGCAGTACTTC	CASSLGWDSHEQYF
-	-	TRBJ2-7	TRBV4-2	TGTGCCAGCAGCCAAGATTGGGTTATGGGCCAGCAGTACTTC	CASSQDWVMGQQYF
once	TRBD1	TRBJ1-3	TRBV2	TGTGCCAGCAATAGGGACAGGGGAGAAGGAAACACCATATATTTT	CASNRDRGEGNTIYF
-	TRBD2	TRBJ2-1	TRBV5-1	TGCGCCAGCAGCTATAGCGGGGGGGCAGGTGATGAGCAGTTCTTC	CASSYSGGAGDEQFF
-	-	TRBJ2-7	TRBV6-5	TGTGCCAGCAGTTACAACCCCGGTTACGAGCAGTACTTC	CASSYNPGYEQYF
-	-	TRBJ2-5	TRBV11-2	TGTGCCAGCAGCTTTGGCATCCAAGAGACCCAGTACTTC	CASSFGIQETQYF
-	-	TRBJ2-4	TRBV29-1	TGCAGCGTTCTTGACAGGCTCGACATTCAGTACTTC	CSVLDRLDIQYF
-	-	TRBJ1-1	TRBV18	TGTGCCAGCTCACTCTCACACACTGAAGCTTTCTTT	CASSLSHTEAFF
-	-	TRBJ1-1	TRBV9	TGTGCCAGCAGTCAGGACTCGAACACTGAAGCTTTCTTT	CASSQDSNTEAFF
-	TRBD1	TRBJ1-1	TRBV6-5	TGTGCCAGCAGTTCCCAGGGGGGCACTGAAGCTTTCTTT	CASSSQGGTEAFF
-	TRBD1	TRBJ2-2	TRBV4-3	TGCGCCAGCAGCCGGGAGGCGACAGGGGTTACCGGGGAGCTGTTTTTT	CASSREATGVTGELFF
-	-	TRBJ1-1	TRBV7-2	TGTGCCAGCAGCCCCCGCCCAGTTCGACAGAACACTGAAGCTTTCTTT	CASSPRPVRQNTEAFF
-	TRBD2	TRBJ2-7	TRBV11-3	TGTGCCAGCAGCCCCACACTAGCGGGATCCTACGAGCAGTACTTC	CASSPTLAGSYEQYF
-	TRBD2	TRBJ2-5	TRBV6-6	TGTGCCAGCAGTTACAGGCGGGGGGTCCAAGAGACCCAGTACTTC	CASSYRRGVQETQYF
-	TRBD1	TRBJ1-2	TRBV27	TGTGCCAGCAGTTTAAAGGACAGGGGGTTTGGCTACACCTTC	CASSLKDRGFGYTF
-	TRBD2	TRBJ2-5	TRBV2	TGTGCCAGCAGTATCCCGGGGGGCCAAGAGACCCAGTACTTC	CASSIPGGQETQYF
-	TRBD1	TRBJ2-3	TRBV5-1	TGCGCCAGCAGCTTGACGGGACAGGGTTTAACAGATACGCAGTATTTT	CASSLTGQGLTDTQYF
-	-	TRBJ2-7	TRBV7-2	TGTGCCAGCAGCTTAGTCGCCGGCAGAGCCTACGAGCAGTACTTC	CASSLVAGRAYEQYF
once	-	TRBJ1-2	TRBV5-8	TGTGCCAGCAGCTTGGAGGGGCAGGGAACCTTTTTTAACTATGGCTACACCTTC	CASSLEGQGTFFNYGYTF
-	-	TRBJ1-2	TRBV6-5	TGTGCCAGCAGCGCCCCCCGGGGGGGTGGCTACACCTTC	CASSAPRGGGYTF
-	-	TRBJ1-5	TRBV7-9	TGTGCCAGCAGCCACGAGGGAGGCAATCAGCCCCAGCATTTT	CASSHEGGNQPQHF
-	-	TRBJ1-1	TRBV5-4	TGTGCCAGCAGCCGGGACGACAAAAGTAGGAACACTGAAGCTTTCTTT	CASSRDDKSRNTEAFF
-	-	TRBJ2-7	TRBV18	TGTGCCAGCTCACCATCGGACGAGCAGTACTTC	CASSPSDEQYF
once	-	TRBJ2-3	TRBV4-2	TGTGCCAGCAGCCCTGTGGTCGCGGATAGCACAGATACGCAGTATTTT	CASSPVVADSTDTQYF
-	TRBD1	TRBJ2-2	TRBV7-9	TGTGCCAGCAGCTTCCAACCAGGGGGCTGGAACACCGGGGAGCTGTTTTTT	CASSFQPGGWNTGELFF
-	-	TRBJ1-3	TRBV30	TGTGCCTGGAGTGTTTTCGATCCCAGTCTTACCTTTGGAAACACCATATATTTT	CAWSVFDPSLTFGNTIYF
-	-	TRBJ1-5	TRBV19	TGTGCCACCTCGTGGGGACCGGACAATCAGCCCCAGCATTTT	CATSWGPDNQPQHF
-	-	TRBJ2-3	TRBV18	TGTGCCAGCTCACCACCAGTCGGGGGCACAGATACGCAGTATTTT	CASSPPVGGTDTQYF
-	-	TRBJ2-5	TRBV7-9	TGTGCCAGCAGCTTTTCAGGACTAACGTACCAAGAGACCCAGTACTTC	CASSFSGLTYQETQYF
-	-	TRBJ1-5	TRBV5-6	TGTGCCAGCAGCTTGGGGCCCCAGGGCCAGCCCCAGCATTTT	CASSLGPQGQPQHF
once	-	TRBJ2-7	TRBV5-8	TGTGCCAGCAGCTCGGGGCCCCTGGCCTCCTACGAGCAGTACTTC	CASSSGPLASYEQYF
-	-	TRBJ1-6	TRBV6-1	TGTGCCAGCAGTGAAGCGCAAGGGGCATTAAGTCCCTATAATTCACCCCTCCACTTT	CASSEAQGALSPYNSPLHF
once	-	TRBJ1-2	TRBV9	TGTGCCAGCAGCCGGACAGTTGGCGGGGATGGCTACACCTTC	CASSRTVGGDGYTF
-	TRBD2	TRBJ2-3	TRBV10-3	TGTGCCATCAGTTCACTGACTAGCGGGGCGGATACGCAGTATTTT	CAISSLTSGADTQYF
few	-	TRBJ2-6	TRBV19	TGTGCCAGTAGAAGAAGGTCGGGGGCCAACGTCCTGACTTTC	CASRRRSGANVLTF
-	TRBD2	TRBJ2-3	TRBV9	TGTGCCAGCAGCGTAGTAGGGGGGTCTAGCGGGGTCGGGGATACGCAGTATTTT	CASSVVGGSSGVGDTQYF
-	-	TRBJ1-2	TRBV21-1	TGTGCCAGCAGACAAGGGAGCAGCCTGACACCATATGGCTACACCTTC	CASRQGSSLTPYGYTF
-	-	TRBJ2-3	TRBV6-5	TGTGCCAGCAGTTACTCGGCAGGGGGGTACACAGATACGCAGTATTTT	CASSYSAGGYTDTQYF
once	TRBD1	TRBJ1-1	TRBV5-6	TGTGCCAGCAGCTTGGACAGGGGGCGGTACACTGAAGCTTTCTTT	CASSLDRGRYTEAFF
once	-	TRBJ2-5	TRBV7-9	TGTGCCAGCAGCAGTCCCCAGCGGGTGGAGACCCAGTACTTC	CASSSPQRVETQYF
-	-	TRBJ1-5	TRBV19	TGTGCCAGTAGTATCGGTTCAGGAGTGGGCAATCAGCCCCAGCATTTT	CASSIGSGVGNQPQHF
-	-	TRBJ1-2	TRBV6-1	TGTGCCAGCAGTGAGTGGCAGGGTGAGATCAACTATGGCTACACCTTC	CASSEWQGEINYGYTF
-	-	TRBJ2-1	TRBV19	TGTGCCAGTAGTATACAGGGGCCTCTCCCCTACAATGAGCAGTTCTTC	CASSIQGPLPYNEQFF
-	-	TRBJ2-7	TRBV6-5	TGTGCCAGCAGTTCCCAGGGAGAGCAGTACTTC	CASSSQGEQYF
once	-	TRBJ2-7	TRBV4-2	TGTGCCAGCAGCCGCCCCTTACAACCCTACGAGCAGTACTTC	CASSRPLQPYEQYF
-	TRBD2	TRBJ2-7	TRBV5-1	TGCGCCAGCAGTTCGGGGGGTCCTCAACCCTACGAGCAGTACTTC	CASSSGGPQPYEQYF
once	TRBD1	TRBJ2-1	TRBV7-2	TGTGCCAGCAGCCCAAACCGGGACAGGAGTAATGAGCAGTTCTTC	CASSPNRDRSNEQFF
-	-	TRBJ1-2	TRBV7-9	TGTGCCAGCAGTACCGTAACAGGATTCTATGGCTACACCTTC	CASSTVTGFYGYTF
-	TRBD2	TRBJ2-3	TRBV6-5	TGTGCCAGCAGTTTAAGAGCGGGGGACTACACAGATACGCAGTATTTT	CASSLRAGDYTDTQYF
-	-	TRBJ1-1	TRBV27	TGTGCCAGCAGTTTAGGTAGGATGAACACTGAAGCTTTCTTT	CASSLGRMNTEAFF
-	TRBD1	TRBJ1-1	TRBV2	TGTGCCAGCAGCAGACAGGGGGCCACTGAAGCTTTCTTT	CASSRQGATEAFF
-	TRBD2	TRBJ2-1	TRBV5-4	TGTGCCAGCAGCTTGGGGGCGGGGGGGCGCGGTGAGCAGTTCTTC	CASSLGAGGRGEQFF
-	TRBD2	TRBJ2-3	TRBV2	TGTGCCAGCAGTGCTCTTTTTCAGCGGGGGGCCACAGATACGCAGTATTTT	CASSALFQRGATDTQYF
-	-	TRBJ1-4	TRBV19	TGTGCCAGTAGCTTTAATGAAAAACTGTTTTTT	CASSFNEKLFF